The clone carrying this T cell receptor beta chain appeared a few times. In the original analysis: It was from reference gene primer amplification that nucleated cell counts were estimated. Clones were sequenced by immunoSEQ multiplex PCR, and TCRdb holds only the in-frame ones, with some missing. V, J and clone size are those of that table, while D and trimming were read from the DNA. The sample contains about 160,000 clones, 82% of which appear only once. These data are taken from a study of blood T cell repertoires in COVID-19. Looking at the study overall: The analysed material was cDNA or gDNA that came from T cells, B-cell-depleted T cells, or PBMCs.

The V end was cut by 3 bases, the J end by 0 bases, with 10 bases between. Germline lookup yields CDR1 MDHEN and CDR2 SYDVKM. The CDR3 totals 15 residues. The sequencing input was peripheral blood. The genes are TRBV28 and TRBJ2-3; D ambiguous. This TCR derives from a woman of 80 years or more with active or convalescent COVID-19. This CDR3 reads CASSFMAESTDTQYF. CDR3 sequence (DNA): TGTGCCAGCAGTTTCATGGCGGAAAGCACAGATACGCAGTATTTT.